This T cell receptor beta chain was retrieved from a study of OX40 agonist ivuxolimab in advanced cancers. Study-wide results and caveats: The average count of expanded clones was higher among CD8+ T cells than among CD4+.

Comments on this clone: As yet, its antigen is unknown.

Exclusion applied to patients with autoimmune disease history or systemic immunosuppression. The data were produced by immunoSEQ multiplex PCR, yet TCRdb's version contains in-frame clones alone and is incomplete. The profile covers tens of thousands of clones, with around 87% appearing a single time and around 3.4% taken by the ten largest. Sequenced here: CD4+ or CD8+ T cells sorted from blood, sampled in a trial of the OX40 agonist ivuxolimab. The TCR comes from an adult with an advanced solid tumor such as melanoma, head and neck, liver or kidney cancer.

CDR3 sequence: CASRGGSNQPQHF. As DNA, the CDR3 is TGTGCCAGCAGGGGAGGAAGCAATCAGCCCCAGCATTTT. V and J are TRBV6-6 and TRBJ1-5; D is undetermined. CDR1 and CDR2 from the germline V gene are MNHNY and SVGAGI (reference sequence). The CDR3 has 13 residues. V lost 6 bases and J lost 1, with 7 bases in between.